Presented here are 13 T cell receptor beta chains from one specimen sequenced in a study of STAT5B mutations in CD4+ large granular lymphocyte leukemia. Profiled with immunoSEQ multiplex PCR; TCRdb holds only in-frame clones, not every one. The sample carries 30,000 to 40,000 clones, around 80% recorded once. Sample: CD4+ T cells from blood buffy coats. All receptors derive from a human donor in good health.

About this clone itself: This same CDR3 is encoded by further DNA sequences in the sample. This chain connects TRBV5-4 to TRBJ1-2, with no clear D. The ends were cut back, 0 bases at V and 2 bases at J, with 8 bases in the middle. This CDR3 spans 14 amino acids. Germline V gene data show CDR1 as SGHNT and CDR2 as YYREEE (reference sequence). DNA for the CDR3: TGTGCCAGCAGCTTGGAACATCTCAACTATGGCTACACCTTC. This sequence encodes CASSLEHLNYGYTF.

The V gene is TRBV21-1, the J gene TRBJ2-3; the D call of TRBD1 is as the table states it, not checked on the DNA. TRBV21-1 is noted as a pseudogene. This CDR3 is built from 20 residues. CDR3 amino acids: CASSKGMTGFGTARSDTQYF. CDR3 nucleotides: TGTGCCAGCAGCAAAGGGATGACAGGGTTCGGCACCGCACGTTCGGATACGCAGTATTTT.

The rearrangement uses TRBV11-2 and TRBJ2-7; D is unclear. The CDR3 length is 12 residues. V was shortened by 5 bases and J by 9 bases, with 14 bases between the two germline ends. The germline V gene has CDR1 SGHAT and CDR2 FQNNGV. CDR3 in amino acids: CASSPLVSAQYF. For the CDR3, the DNA is TGTGCCAGCAGCCCTCTTGTGTCCGCGCAGTACTTC.

The V call is TRBV7-6, the J call TRBJ2-2; maybe TRBD2 (6 bases). The CDR3 length is 17 residues. CDR1 is SGHVS and CDR2 is FNYEAQ in the germline V gene. With 6 bases removed from V and 1 base from J, the gap between germline ends came to 18 bases. The CDR3 DNA reads TGTGCCAGCAGACCCCGCGCGGGGCAGGTGAACACCGGGGAGCTGTTTTTT. Amino acids: CASRPRAGQVNTGELFF. The whole variable domain, remainder taken from reference TRBV7-6 and TRBJ2-2, is GAGVSQSPRYKVTKRGQDVALRCDPISGHVSLYWYRQALGQGPEFLTYFNYEAQQDKSGLPNDRFSAERPEGSISTLTIQRTEQRDSAMYRCASRPRAGQVNTGELFFGEGSRLTVL.

This clone was seen a few times. This rearrangement joins TRBV27 to TRBJ2-2, with 11 bases matching TRBD2. The CDR3 sequence is 19 residues long. The J segment lost 2 bases and the V segment lost 10 bases, leaving 18 bases of the junction unmatched. Germline CDR1 is MNHEY and CDR2 is SMNVEV (reference sequence). The CDR3 bases are TGTGCCAAGGGGGGTGGGTCCGGGACTAGCGGAGCAAACACCGGGGAGCTGTTTTTT. This gives the protein CAKGGGSGTSGANTGELFF.

The chain couples TRBV9 to TRBJ2-7; TRBD1 agrees at 8 bases. The V gene's germline CDR1 is SGDLS and CDR2 YYNGEE. The CDR3 is 16 residues long. V trimming: 4 bases; J trimming: 5 bases; junction bases outside the gene matches: 14. CDR3 DNA sequence: TGTGCCAGCAGCCCCCAGGGGGCGAGGGCTATGGACGAGCAGTACTTC. It encodes CASSPQGARAMDEQYF.

The chain carries TRBV9 and TRBJ2-1; tentatively, D is TRBD2 (7 bases). The germline CDR1 and CDR2 sequences are SGDLS and YYNGEE. Trimming took off 0 bases at V and 10 bases at J, with 17 bases between the two ends. The CDR3 length is 15 residues. In DNA, the CDR3 is TGTGCCAGCAGCGTAGCTGGGGGAGGGGGAGGCGAGCAGTTCTTC. It translates to CASSVAGGGGGEQFF.

The V call is TRBV27, the J call TRBJ1-2, with D possibly TRBD1 on 6 matching bases. The ends were cut back, 6 bases at V and 5 bases at J, with 28 bases in the middle. Germline values: CDR1 MNHEY, CDR2 SMNVEV (reference sequence). The CDR3 is 18 amino acids. The CDR3 DNA reads TGTGCCAGCAGATTAACCAGGGCAGGGGACGGGGGGTCATATGGCTACACCTTC. Residues: CASRLTRAGDGGSYGYTF.

This clone has only a few counts. The rearrangement joins TRBV6-6 to TRBJ1-5; D perhaps matches TRBD1 (5 bases). V was clipped by 6 bases and J by 2 bases, with 14 bases between them. The CDR3 consists of 15 residues. The germline CDR1 and CDR2 sequences are MNHNY and SVGAGI (reference sequence). The CDR3 DNA follows: TGTGCCAGCAGGATACAGGAATTGGGCAATCAGCCCCAGCATTTT. Encoded protein: CASRIQELGNQPQHF.

The rearrangement links TRBV7-9 to TRBJ1-1; TRBD1 matches at 11 bases. The germline V gene has CDR1 SEHNR and CDR2 FQNEAQ (reference sequence). The CDR3 loop spans 16 amino acids. The V and J ends lost 5 bases and 6 bases, in that order; junction bases with no gene match: 11. CDR3 sequence reads: CASSNRRDRGKSEAFF. As DNA, the CDR3 is TGTGCCAGCAGCAATAGGCGGGACAGGGGGAAGTCTGAAGCTTTCTTT.

V gene TRBV5-8 combines with J gene TRBJ1-1, with D hard to call. The CDR3 spans 13 residues. Trimming removed 0 bases at V and 6 bases at J, with 9 bases between. Germline V lookup: CDR1 SGHTS, CDR2 YDEGEE. The CDR3 is CASSLVGGAEAFF. The CDR3 DNA follows: TGTGCCAGCAGCTTGGTAGGCGGAGCTGAAGCTTTCTTT.

This clone was observed a few times. The gene calls are TRBV7-2 and TRBJ2-4, with D possibly matching TRBD2 (6 bases). V shed 6 bases and J shed 9 bases, with 21 bases lying between them. This CDR3 has 15 residues. Germline-derived CDR1 and CDR2 are SGHTA and FQGNSA. The CDR3, as DNA: TGTGCCAGCAGTTTGTTTTACGGAGGGCGTGGCATTCAGTACTTC. Amino acids: CASSLFYGGRGIQYF.

The J gene is TRBJ1-2, the V gene TRBV6-6; D perhaps matches TRBD1 (5 bases). Between the trimmed V and J ends, which lost 5 bases and 5 bases, there was a span of 12 bases. The CDR3 is made up of 13 amino acids. Germline V gene sequence: CDR1 MNHNY, CDR2 SVGAGI (reference sequence). The CDR3 loop reads CASSRGGEYGYTF. The CDR3 bases are TGTGCCAGCAGTCGCGGGGGAGAATATGGCTACACCTTC.